This is a list of T cell receptor beta chains from one sample in a study of blood T cell repertoires in COVID-19. Data came from immunoSEQ multiplex PCR; TCRdb stores just in-frame clones and leaves some out. The data show more than 95,000 clones, 85% to 90% seen once. The specimen was peripheral blood. These TCRs come from a woman of 80 years or more with COVID-19, enrolled during active disease. Both conserved end residues are part of each CDR3. D genes are given only for firm matches. Expanded clones get a size class; other rows say once, few or many, or leave the size out.

.	TRBJ2-7	TRBV18	.	CASSPNRDTLTYEQYF	TGTGCCAGCTCACCCAACCGGGACACGTTAACCTACGAGCAGTACTTC
.	TRBJ2-7	TRBV12-5	TRBD2	CASGSEGPSGRRVYEQYF	TGTGCTAGTGGTTCCGAGGGCCCTAGCGGGAGACGGGTATACGAGCAGTACTTC
.	TRBJ1-5	TRBV7-9	TRBD1	CASSLKGAGQPQHF	TGTGCCAGCAGCTTAAAGGGGGCAGGGCAGCCCCAGCATTTT
.	TRBJ2-2	TRBV3-1/TRBV3-2	TRBD1	CASSPRQGRPTGELFF	TGTGCCAGCAGCCCTCGACAGGGGAGGCCGACCGGGGAGCTGTTTTTT
.	TRBJ2-3	TRBV19	.	CASSIAGTDTQYF	TGTGCCAGTAGTATTGCAGGGACAGATACGCAGTATTTT
.	TRBJ2-1	TRBV5-1	.	CASSQGIHEQFF	TGCGCCAGCAGCCAGGGTATCCATGAGCAGTTCTTC
.	TRBJ2-7	TRBV7-9	TRBD1	CASSLVGTGSEQYF	TGTGCCAGCAGCTTAGTCGGGACAGGGTCTGAGCAGTACTTC
.	TRBJ1-5	TRBV18	.	CASSPEGYSNQPQHF	TGTGCCAGCTCACCGGAGGGGTATAGCAATCAGCCCCAGCATTTT
.	TRBJ2-1	TRBV18	.	CASSPRADNEQFF	TGTGCCAGCTCCCCCCGAGCGGACAATGAGCAGTTCTTC
.	TRBJ2-1	TRBV9	TRBD2	CASSSSVGRANEQFF	TGTGCCAGCAGCTCCAGCGTCGGGAGGGCGAATGAGCAGTTCTTC
.	TRBJ2-3	TRBV7-2	TRBD2	CASSLTGTSGTDTQYF	TGTGCCAGCAGCCTAACCGGGACTAGCGGCACAGATACGCAGTATTTT
.	TRBJ1-4	TRBV7-2	.	CASTRRGVGEKLFF	TGTGCCAGCACCAGGAGGGGAGTCGGAGAAAAACTGTTTTTT
many	TRBJ1-6	TRBV6-5	.	CASTLSGESSPLHF	TGTGCCAGCACCCTCTCGGGTGAAAGTTCACCCCTCCACTTT
.	TRBJ1-4	TRBV6-6	.	CASSAYGEGNEKLFF	TGTGCCAGCAGCGCCTACGGGGAGGGGAATGAAAAACTGTTTTTT
.	TRBJ2-1	TRBV11-2	TRBD2	CASSLSTSGSLFNEQFF	TGTGCCAGCAGCTTATCGACTAGCGGGAGCCTCTTCAATGAGCAGTTCTTC
.	TRBJ2-2	TRBV19	.	CASSMLASTGELFF	TGTGCCAGTAGTATGCTAGCGAGCACCGGGGAGCTGTTTTTT
.	TRBJ1-3	TRBV4-3	TRBD1	CASSQATGQGVVSGNTIYF	TGCGCCAGCAGCCAAGCTACGGGACAGGGGGTCGTCTCTGGAAACACCATATATTTT
.	TRBJ2-1	TRBV10-3	.	CAIKSGEAYNEQFF	TGTGCCATCAAGAGCGGAGAAGCCTACAATGAGCAGTTCTTC
.	TRBJ2-7	TRBV6-6	TRBD1	CASSSNRGREQYF	TGTGCCAGCAGTTCTAACAGGGGGCGCGAGCAGTACTTC
.	TRBJ1-2	TRBV5-6	.	CASSLTTANYGYTF	TGTGCCAGCAGCTTGACCACTGCTAACTATGGCTACACCTTC
.	TRBJ2-6	TRBV18	TRBD1	CASSYNDRVSGANVLTF	TGTGCCAGCTCATATAACGACAGGGTCTCTGGGGCCAACGTCCTGACTTTC
.	TRBJ2-5	TRBV2	.	CASSVGRETQYF	TGTGCCAGCAGTGTTGGGAGAGAGACCCAGTACTTC
.	TRBJ2-7	TRBV27	TRBD1	CASSYLKGALSEQYF	TGTGCCAGCAGTTACCTTAAGGGGGCGCTATCCGAGCAGTACTTC
.	TRBJ1-4	TRBV2	.	CASSERTYEKLFF	TGTGCCAGCAGTGAAAGGACATATGAAAAACTGTTTTTT
.	TRBJ1-2	TRBV7-9	.	CASSLAQGWGYTF	TGTGCCAGCAGCTTAGCTCAGGGTTGGGGCTACACCTTC
.	TRBJ2-3	TRBV11-2	.	CAINPRQADTQYF	TGTGCCATAAATCCGAGACAAGCAGATACGCAGTATTTT
.	TRBJ2-5	TRBV19	TRBD1	CASSKQGAGETQYF	TGTGCCAGTAGCAAACAGGGGGCAGGAGAGACCCAGTACTTC
.	TRBJ2-3	TRBV7-9	.	CATHRDLGTDTQYF	TGTGCCACGCACAGGGATCTTGGCACAGATACGCAGTATTTT